This paragraph reports one T cell receptor beta chain. There are many counts of this clonotype. Its binding antigen is unknown. No base quality values were provided; no much bigger clone lies one nucleotide off. The instrument was an Illumina HiSeq 1500. In TCRdb, the public reads were trimmed at Q25 with fastp and aligned with MiXCR, with productive beta chains retained. Rows with one shared CDR3 protein collapse into an entry with the most common genes and DNA. For this sample the table gives about 130,000 distinct CDR3 sequences, of which about 10% were detected only once. Jointly, the top ten make up around 10% of the sample. The CDR3 sequence holds 15 residues, the cysteine and phenylalanine included. The read is trimmed to its CDR3 DNA, 45 bases read in frame from base 1. The CDR1 and CDR2 encoded by the germline V gene are MDHEN and SYDVKM. V lost 6 bases and J lost 0 bases; the stretch between them is 12 bases long.

The entry originates in a study of T cell repertoires in cytomegalovirus infection (dated by TCRdb to 2018 to 2020). At the level of the whole study: Donor HLA type was relevant to the analysis, as public TCR beta signatures indicated carriage of CMV infection together with the matching HLA type.

Broader findings and caveats from the paper: In the ex vivo response, HLA-C-restricted CMV-specific TCR beta clonotypes were dominant, and in two of eight donors the single most frequent clonotype came from this HLA-C-restricted group. Cumulative frequency of public TCR beta family members discriminated carriers of CMV infection plus the relevant HLA type in this cohort and an independent approximately 350-donor cohort.

Sequencing was carried out using PBMCs. The V and J genes are TRBV28 and TRBJ1-3, and perhaps TRBD1 as D gene, on 6 matching bases. The TCR comes from a human donor in good health (CMV status not recorded). Some clones in this sample may be carry-over from other donors' samples. The encoded CDR3 is CASSWTVLSGNTIYF. The bases read TGTGCCAGCAGCTGGACAGTCCTCTCTGGAAACACCATATATTTT.